Listed below are T cell receptor beta chains from one sample, sequenced in a study of T-cell reconstitution after alpha-beta-depleted transplantation in children. TCRdb reprocessed the PCR reads with MiXCR, giving one entry per CDR3 protein. The sample has about 250,000 distinct CDR3 sequences, roughly a quarter seen once. Sequenced here: PBMCs, mostly from graft donor cells, sampled 360 days after TCRalphabeta/CD19-depleted stem cell transplant. The receptors shown here come from a female patient aged 2 to 10 who had a stem cell transplant for congenital amegakaryocytic thrombocytopenia, so the T cells may come from the graft donor. Each CDR3 is given with its conserved first and last residue. D genes are given only for firm matches. Where a row states a size, it is once, few, many or the class of an expanded clone; other rows omit it.

>NA|many|TRBV29-1|TRBJ2-7
CSVAIQGRRIEQYF
TGCAGCGTTGCTATTCAGGGGCGTCGAATCGAGCAGTACTTC
>NA|few|TRBV7-9|TRBJ1-4
CASSLISQAYNEKLFF
TGTGCCAGCAGCTTAATTTCCCAGGCGTATAATGAAAAACTGTTTTTT
>NA|many|TRBV12-3/TRBV12-4|TRBJ2-7
CASSKRGNAGHYEQYF
TGTGCCAGCAGCAAACGGGGGAACGCGGGACATTACGAGCAGTACTTC
>NA|few|TRBV12-3/TRBV12-4|TRBJ2-3
CASGEFFSTDTQYF
TGTGCCAGCGGTGAGTTCTTCAGCACAGATACGCAGTATTTT
>NA|few|TRBV14|TRBJ1-4
CASSQDRGAKGEKLFF
TGTGCCAGCAGCCAAGATCGCGGGGCGAAGGGCGAAAAACTGTTTTTT
>NA|few|TRBV7-9|TRBJ2-4
CASNSGGSIQYF
TGTGCCAGCAACTCCGGAGGGAGCATTCAGTACTTC
>NA|NA|TRBV18|TRBJ2-2
CASSPRPNTGELFF
TGTGCCAGCTCACCAAGGCCGAACACCGGGGAGCTGTTTTTT
>NA|many|TRBV29-1|TRBJ2-2
CSVDLGYTGELFF
TGCAGCGTTGATTTAGGGTACACCGGGGAGCTGTTTTTT
>TRBD1|once|TRBV4-2|TRBJ2-5
CASSHMDRGGRETQYF
TGTGCCAGCAGCCACATGGACAGGGGAGGTCGGGAGACCCAGTACTTC
>NA|few|TRBV5-1|TRBJ2-7
CASSTTTGSRIYEQYF
TGCGCCAGCAGCACCACCACAGGGTCTCGAATCTACGAGCAGTACTTC
>NA|once|TRBV6-2/TRBV6-3|TRBJ2-2
CASSYSRPGGRQGLTGELFF
TGTGCCAGCAGTTACTCCAGGCCTGGAGGGCGGCAGGGACTCACCGGGGAGCTGTTTTTT
>TRBD2|many|TRBV5-1|TRBJ2-1
CASSLILAGFPKFYNEQFF
TGCGCCAGCAGCTTGATACTAGCGGGATTTCCGAAGTTCTACAATGAGCAGTTCTTC
>NA|NA|TRBV6-5|TRBJ2-5
CASSYGSARETQYF
TGTGCCAGCAGTTACGGGTCAGCGCGAGAGACCCAGTACTTC
>NA|NA|TRBV5-1|TRBJ2-6
CASRQGYSGANVLTF
TGCGCCAGCAGGCAGGGCTACTCTGGGGCCAACGTCCTGACTTTC
>NA|many|TRBV6-1|TRBJ2-5
CASKLSQGGETQYF
TGTGCCAGCAAACTATCGCAGGGCGGGGAGACCCAGTACTTC
>NA|NA|TRBV2|TRBJ2-5
CASSGDLQETQYF
TGTGCCAGCAGTGGGGACCTCCAAGAGACCCAGTACTTC
>NA|few|TRBV7-3|TRBJ2-1
CASSLLNYNEQFF
TGTGCCAGCAGCTTACTCAACTACAATGAGCAGTTCTTC
>NA|NA|TRBV4-2|TRBJ2-7
CASSQATANYEQYF
TGTGCCAGCAGCCAAGCAACAGCAAACTACGAGCAGTACTTC
>NA|few|TRBV27|TRBJ2-1
CASSSRSSVYNEQFF
TGTGCCAGCAGTTCCAGGTCCTCAGTTTACAATGAGCAGTTCTTC